This T cell receptor beta chain was retrieved from a study of blood T cell repertoires in COVID-19. Study as a whole: Nucleic acid was either cDNA or gDNA, and it came from T cells, B-cell-depleted T cells, or PBMCs.

Per the original data handling: Nucleated cell counts were estimated from reference gene primer amplification. Sequencing was performed with immunoSEQ multiplex PCR; in TCRdb, only in-frame clones are kept and a portion is missing. V and J calls and clone size are given by that table; D and trimming were obtained from the DNA. Altogether around 190,000 clones are present, 80% to 90% being singletons, with the ten largest covering about a fifth. Germline CDR1 reads MDHEN; CDR2 reads SYDVKM. V shed 3 bases and J 2 bases; nucleotides not matched to a gene: 6. The CDR3 is made up of 15 amino acids. This clonotype originated in a man aged 65 to 79 with active or convalescent COVID-19. Sequencing used peripheral blood. The rearrangement joins TRBV28 to TRBJ1-1; 7 nucleotides line up with TRBD1. CDR3 sequence reads: CASSFPDRVNTEAFF. The DNA of the CDR3 is TGTGCCAGCAGTTTCCCCGACAGGGTCAACACTGAAGCTTTCTTT.